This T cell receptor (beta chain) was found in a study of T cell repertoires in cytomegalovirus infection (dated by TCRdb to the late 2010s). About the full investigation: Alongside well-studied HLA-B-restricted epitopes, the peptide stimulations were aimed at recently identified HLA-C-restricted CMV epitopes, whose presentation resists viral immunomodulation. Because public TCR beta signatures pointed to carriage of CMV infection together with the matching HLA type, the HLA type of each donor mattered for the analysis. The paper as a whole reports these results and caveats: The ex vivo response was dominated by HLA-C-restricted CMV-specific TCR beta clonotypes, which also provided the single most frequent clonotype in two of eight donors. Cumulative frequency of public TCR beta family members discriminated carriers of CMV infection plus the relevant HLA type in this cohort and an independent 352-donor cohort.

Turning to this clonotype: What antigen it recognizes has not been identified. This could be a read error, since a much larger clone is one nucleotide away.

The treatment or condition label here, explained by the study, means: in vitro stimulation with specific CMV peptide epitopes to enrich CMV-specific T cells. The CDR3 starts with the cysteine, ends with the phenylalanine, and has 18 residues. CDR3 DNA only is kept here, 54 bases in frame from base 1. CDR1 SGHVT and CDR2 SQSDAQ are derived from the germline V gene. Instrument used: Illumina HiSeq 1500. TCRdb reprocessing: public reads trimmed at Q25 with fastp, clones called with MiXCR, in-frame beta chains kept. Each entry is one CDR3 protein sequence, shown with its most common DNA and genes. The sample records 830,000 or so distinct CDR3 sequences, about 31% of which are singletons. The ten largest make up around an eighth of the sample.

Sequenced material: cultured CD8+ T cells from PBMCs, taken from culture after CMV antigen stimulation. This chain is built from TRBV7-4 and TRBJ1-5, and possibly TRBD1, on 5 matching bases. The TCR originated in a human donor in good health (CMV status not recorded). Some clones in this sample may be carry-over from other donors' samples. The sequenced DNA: TGTGCCAACAGCTCCCCTCAGGGTATAGGGGAGGAGGGTCAGCCCCAGCATTTT. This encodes CANSSPQGIGEEGQPQHF.